The TCR beta chain described here comes from a study of breast tumors, draining lymph nodes, adjacent tissues. In this sample, this clonotype turned up many times. The antigen is not known. Samples came from axillary lymph nodes draining the breast cancer. General study points: Tumor and nontumor repertoires were significantly more similar in luminal-like than in basal-like breast cancer. Findings are consistent with lymph node origin and intratumoral expansion of most tumor T cells. Tumors had less TCR diversity than lymph nodes, more than nontumor tissue.

One entry per CDR3 protein results from TCRdb running MiXCR on the multiplex PCR reads. Seen here are about 120,000 distinct CDR3 sequences, 15% to 20% observed once, and the top ten hold over 3%. Material: axillary lymph node tissue. This TCR was sampled from a female donor with breast cancer. Some clones in this sample may be carry-over from other donors' samples.

Written as DNA, the CDR3 is TGTGCCAGTAGTAGGATAGCGGGGGGGAACAATGAGCAGTTCTTC. This gives the protein CASSRIAGGNNEQFF. The chain recombines TRBV19 with TRBJ2-1; TRBD2 matches at 11 bases. In germline, CDR1 is LNHDA, CDR2 SQIVND (reference sequence). V was pared by 4 bases and J by 5 bases, with 4 bases of the junction left unmatched. The CDR3 covers 15 residues.